This passage covers 12 T cell receptor beta chains from one sample sequenced in a study of blood T cell repertoires in COVID-19. The protocol was immunoSEQ multiplex PCR, while the TCRdb copy is restricted to in-frame clones and leaves out a portion. This table holds 250,000 or so clones, under 90% found once. The specimen sequenced was peripheral blood. The receptors derive from a man aged 55 to 70 with acute or convalescent COVID-19.

Concerning this clone itself: Within the sample, other DNA sequences also encode this same CDR3. The chain employs TRBV20-1 and TRBJ2-7; TRBD1 might be the D (5 bases). Trimming pared 1 base from V and 5 bases from J, leaving 6 bases between. The CDR3 loop spans 11 amino acids. Germline-derived CDR1 and CDR2 are DFQATT and SNEGSKA (reference sequence). The CDR3 DNA is TGCAGTGCTAGAGCAGGGCACGAGCAGTACTTC. Its translation: CSARAGHEQYF.

The rearrangement links TRBV6-1 to TRBJ1-6; D may be TRBD1 (5 bases). Trimming pared 3 bases from V and 9 bases from J, leaving 18 bases between. Germline CDR1 is MNHNS and CDR2 is SASEGT. The CDR3 loop spans 16 amino acids. CDR3 protein: CASSEQGFFQGSPLHF. The CDR3 DNA sequence: TGTGCCAGCAGTGAGCAGGGATTTTTTCAAGGTTCACCCCTCCACTTT.

The V and J genes are TRBV18 and TRBJ2-7, with 7 bases fitting TRBD2. V lost 6 bases to trimming and J lost 5 bases; unmatched junction nucleotides: 7. Germline V gene sequence: CDR1 KGHSH, CDR2 LQKENI. The CDR3 sequence is 13 residues long. CDR3 in DNA: TGTGCCAGCTCGAACTGGGAGGGCCACGAGCAGTACTTC. Protein: CASSNWEGHEQYF. The entire variable domain, with the rest obtained from reference TRBV18 and TRBJ2-7, is as follows: NAGVMQNPRHLVRRRGQEARLRCSPMKGHSHVYWYRQLPEEGLKFMVYLQKENIIDESGMPKERFSAEFPKEGPSILRIQQVVRGDSAAYFCASSNWEGHEQYFGPGTRLTVT.

This clone was picked up a small number of times. This chain connects TRBV3-1 (or the pseudogene TRBV3-2) to TRBJ1-1, with D tentatively TRBD1 (6 bases). CDR1 is LGHDT, CDR2 YNNKEL, per germline (reference sequence). V lost 5 bases to trimming and J lost 4 bases, with 20 bases between them. There are 16 residues in the CDR3. CDR3 nucleotides: TGTGCCAGCAGCACCCACGCTGGGGGCAGCGGCACTGAAGCTTTCTTT. Translated: CASSTHAGGSGTEAFF.

CDR3 DNA: TGTGCCAGCAGCCAGTGGGGACAGGGCCAAGAGACCCAGTACTTC. This sequence encodes CASSQWGQGQETQYF. The chain uses TRBV5-6 and TRBJ2-5; TRBD1 aligns across 9 bases. Germline assignment: CDR1 SGHDT and CDR2 YYEEEE. Trimming took 4 bases from V and 1 from J; bases not matched to a gene: 5. The CDR3 has 15 amino acids.

There are a few counts of this clone. The chain recombines TRBV7-2 with TRBJ2-7, with D possibly being TRBD1 (6 bases). Germline loops: CDR1 SGHTA, CDR2 FQGNSA. The CDR3 runs 15 residues. V was clipped by 5 bases and J by 3 bases, with 17 bases between them. CDR3 coding DNA: TGTGCCAGCAGCCCTGGTGCAGGGGTCTTCTACGAGCAGTACTTC. It specifies CASSPGAGVFYEQYF.

The rearrangement links TRBV6-4 to TRBJ1-5, with D hard to call. The CDR3 loop spans 14 amino acids. CDR1 and CDR2 (germline): MRHNA, SNTAGT. The ends were cut back, 4 bases at V and 9 bases at J, with 16 bases in the middle. The CDR3 sequence: CASSVDGIAPPQHF. The CDR3 DNA reads as TGTGCCAGCAGTGTCGACGGTATAGCGCCGCCCCAGCATTTT.

Only one count was recorded for this clone. The rearrangement uses TRBV5-4 and TRBJ1-2; possibly TRBD1 for D (5 bases). Germline-derived CDR1 and CDR2 are SGHNT and YYREEE (reference sequence). V lost 4 bases and J 3 bases, leaving 13 bases between the germline ends. CDR3 length: 14 amino acids. CDR3 in amino acids: CASSGLTGDYGYTF. Written as DNA, the CDR3 is TGTGCCAGCAGCGGATTAACAGGCGACTATGGCTACACCTTC.

The V gene is TRBV5-1, the J gene TRBJ2-2; 13 nucleotides align to TRBD2. Germline CDR1 reads SGHRS; CDR2 reads YFSETQ. The CDR3 consists of 16 residues. The J segment lost 7 bases and the V segment lost 0 bases, leaving 3 bases of the junction unmatched. For the CDR3, the DNA is TGCGCCAGCAGCTTGGCCGGGACTAGCGGGGTCGGGGAGCTGTTTTTT. Translating gives CASSLAGTSGVGELFF. Full variable domain (missing parts from reference TRBV5-1 and TRBJ2-2): KAGVTQTPRYLIKTRGQQVTLSCSPISGHRSVSWYQQTPGQGLQFLFEYFSETQRNKGNFPGRFSGRQFSNSRSEMNVSTLELGDSALYLCASSLAGTSGVGELFFGEGSRLTVL.

The chain joins TRBV5-1 to TRBJ2-3; 8 positions agree with TRBD1. J lost 8 bases, V lost 4 bases, and 6 bases had no gene match. CDR1 is SGHRS, CDR2 YFSETQ, per germline. The CDR3 runs to 13 residues. CDR3 sequence: CASSPETGATQYF. Here the CDR3 DNA reads TGCGCCAGCAGCCCGGAGACAGGGGCTACGCAGTATTTT.

This clone was counted only a few times. The J gene is TRBJ2-1, the V gene TRBV6-6, with a weak D call TRBD2 (5 bases). Trimming removed 0 bases from V and 4 bases from J, with 10 bases in between. Germline V lookup: CDR1 MNHNY, CDR2 SVGAGI (reference sequence). The CDR3 consists of 15 residues. Written as DNA, the CDR3 is TGTGCCAGCAGTTACTCGAGGGCCGGGTACAATGAGCAGTTCTTC. Protein product: CASSYSRAGYNEQFF.

The genes are TRBV5-4 and TRBJ2-2; no clear D gene. V dropped 1 base and J dropped 2 bases, with 12 bases sitting between them. The CDR3 is 16 residues long. CDR1 is SGHNT, CDR2 YYREEE, per germline (reference sequence). CDR3 in amino acids: CASSLTTGINTGELFF. In nucleotides, the CDR3 is TGTGCCAGCAGCTTGACGACGGGTATTAACACCGGGGAGCTGTTTTTT.